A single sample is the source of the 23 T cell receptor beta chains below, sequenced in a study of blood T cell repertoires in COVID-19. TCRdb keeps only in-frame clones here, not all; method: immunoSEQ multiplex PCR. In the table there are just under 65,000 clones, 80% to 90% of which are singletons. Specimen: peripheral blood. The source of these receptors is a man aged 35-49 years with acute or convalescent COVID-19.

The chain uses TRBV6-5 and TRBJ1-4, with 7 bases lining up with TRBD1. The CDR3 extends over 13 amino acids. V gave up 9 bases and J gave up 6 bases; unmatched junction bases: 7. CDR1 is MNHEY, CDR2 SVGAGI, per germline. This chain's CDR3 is CASHAGGDEKLFF. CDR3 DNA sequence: TGTGCCAGTCATGCAGGGGGTGATGAAAAACTGTTTTTT.

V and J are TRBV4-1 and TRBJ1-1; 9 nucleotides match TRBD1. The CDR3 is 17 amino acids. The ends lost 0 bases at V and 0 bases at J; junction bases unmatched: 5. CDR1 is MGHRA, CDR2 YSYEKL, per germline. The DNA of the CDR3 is TGCGCCAGCAGCCAAGAGGGGGACAGGGTGATGAACACTGAAGCTTTCTTT. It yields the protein CASSQEGDRVMNTEAFF.

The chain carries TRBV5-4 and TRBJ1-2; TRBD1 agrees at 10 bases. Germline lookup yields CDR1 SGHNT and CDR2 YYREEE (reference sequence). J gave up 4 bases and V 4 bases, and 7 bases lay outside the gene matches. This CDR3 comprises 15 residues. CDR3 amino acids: CASSRRDRGTYGYTF. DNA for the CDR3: TGTGCCAGCAGCCGACGGGACAGGGGAACCTATGGCTACACCTTC. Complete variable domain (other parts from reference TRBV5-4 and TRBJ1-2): ETGVTQSPTHLIKTRGQQVTLRCSSQSGHNTVSWYQQALGQGPQFIFQYYREEENGRGNFPPRFSGLQFPNYSSELNVNALELDDSALYLCASSRRDRGTYGYTFGSGTRLTVV.

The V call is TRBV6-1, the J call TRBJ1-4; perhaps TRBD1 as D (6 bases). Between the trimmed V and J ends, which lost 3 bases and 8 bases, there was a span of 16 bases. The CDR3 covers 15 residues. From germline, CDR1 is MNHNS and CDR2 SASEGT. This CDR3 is CASSEVTGRGEKLFF. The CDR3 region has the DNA TGTGCCAGCAGTGAGGTGACAGGAAGGGGAGAAAAACTGTTTTTT.

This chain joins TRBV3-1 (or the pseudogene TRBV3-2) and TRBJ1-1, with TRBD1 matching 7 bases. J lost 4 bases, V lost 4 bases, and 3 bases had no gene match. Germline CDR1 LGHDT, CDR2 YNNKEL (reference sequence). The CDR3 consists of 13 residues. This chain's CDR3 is CASSLQGSTEAFF. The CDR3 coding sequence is TGTGCCAGCAGCCTACAGGGGAGCACTGAAGCTTTCTTT.

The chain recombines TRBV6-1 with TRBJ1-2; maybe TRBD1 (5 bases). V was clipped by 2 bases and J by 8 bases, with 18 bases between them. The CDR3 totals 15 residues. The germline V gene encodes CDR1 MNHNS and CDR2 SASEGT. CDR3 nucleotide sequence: TGTGCCAGCAGTGAATGGGCGTCGGAGGGGCGAGGCTACACCTTC. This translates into CASSEWASEGRGYTF.

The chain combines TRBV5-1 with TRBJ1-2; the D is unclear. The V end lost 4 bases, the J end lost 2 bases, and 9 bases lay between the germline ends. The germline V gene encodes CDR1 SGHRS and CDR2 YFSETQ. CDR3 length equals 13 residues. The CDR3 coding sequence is TGCGCCAGCAGCCCTAATTCAAACTATGGCTACACCTTC. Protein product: CASSPNSNYGYTF.

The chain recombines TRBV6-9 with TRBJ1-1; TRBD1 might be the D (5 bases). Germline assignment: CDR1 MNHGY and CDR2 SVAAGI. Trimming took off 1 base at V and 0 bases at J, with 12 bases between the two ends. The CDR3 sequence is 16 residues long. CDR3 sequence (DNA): TGTGCCAGCAGTTATTTTCAGGGAGGGTTGAACACTGAAGCTTTCTTT. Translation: CASSYFQGGLNTEAFF.

Written as DNA, the CDR3 is TGTGCCAGCAGCACGACAGGCAGGGTGAACACTGAAGCTTTCTTT. Protein: CASSTTGRVNTEAFF. V usage is TRBV11-2 and J usage is TRBJ1-1; the D gene is possibly TRBD1 (6 bases). CDR1 SGHAT and CDR2 FQNNGV come from the germline V gene. The V gene lost 5 bases and the J gene lost 0 bases, with 13 bases spanning the gap. The CDR3 covers 15 residues.

CDR3 region: CASSPQVVDRGRVRNTGELFF. The CDR3 nucleotides read TGTGCCAGCTCACCACAAGTCGTAGACAGGGGGCGCGTTCGGAACACCGGGGAGCTGTTTTTT. The chain joins TRBV18 to TRBJ2-2, with 10 positions matching TRBD1. The germline gives CDR1 KGHSH, CDR2 LQKENI. The CDR3 totals 21 residues. V lost 1 base to trimming and J lost 1 base; unmatched junction nucleotides: 15.

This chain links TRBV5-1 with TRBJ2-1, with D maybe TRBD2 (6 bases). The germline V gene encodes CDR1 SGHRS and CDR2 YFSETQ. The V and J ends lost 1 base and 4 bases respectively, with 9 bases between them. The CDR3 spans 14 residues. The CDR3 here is CASSLYGGYNEQFF. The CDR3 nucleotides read TGCGCCAGCAGCTTGTACGGGGGTTACAATGAGCAGTTCTTC.

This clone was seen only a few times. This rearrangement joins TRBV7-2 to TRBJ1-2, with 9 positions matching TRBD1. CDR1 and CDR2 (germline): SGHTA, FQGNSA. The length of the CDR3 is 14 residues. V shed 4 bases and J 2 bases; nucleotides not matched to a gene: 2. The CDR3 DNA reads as TGTGCCAGCAGCTCGGGACAGGGCAACTATGGCTACACCTTC. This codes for CASSSGQGNYGYTF.

The CDR3 is CSASSGNSITDTQYF. Written as DNA, the CDR3 is TGCAGTGCTAGTAGCGGGAACAGTATCACAGATACGCAGTATTTT. The chain has TRBV20-1 and TRBJ2-3; 8 positions match TRBD2. Unmatched junction bases numbered 7, after V lost 3 bases and J lost 2 bases. The CDR3 runs 15 residues. Looked up from germline, CDR1 is DFQATT and CDR2 is SNEGSKA (reference sequence).

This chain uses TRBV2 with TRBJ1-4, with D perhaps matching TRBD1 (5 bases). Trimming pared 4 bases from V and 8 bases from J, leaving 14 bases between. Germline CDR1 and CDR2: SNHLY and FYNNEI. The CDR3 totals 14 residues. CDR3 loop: CASSVGRGIEKLFF. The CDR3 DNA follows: TGTGCCAGCAGTGTGGGACGGGGGATCGAAAAACTGTTTTTT.

CDR3 in amino acids: CATGGGTGRTGELFF. The CDR3 bases are TGTGCCACCGGGGGCGGGACAGGCAGGACCGGGGAGCTGTTTTTT. The genes are TRBV24-1 and TRBJ2-2; 8 nucleotides match TRBD1. CDR1 KGHDR and CDR2 SFDVKD come from the germline V gene. This CDR3 comprises 15 residues. The V and J ends lost 9 bases and 5 bases, in that order; junction bases with no gene match: 10.

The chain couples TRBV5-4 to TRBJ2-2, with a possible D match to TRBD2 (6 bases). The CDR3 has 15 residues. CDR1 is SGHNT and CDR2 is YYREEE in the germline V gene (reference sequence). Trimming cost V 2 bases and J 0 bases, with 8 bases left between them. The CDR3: CASSFGTANTGELFF. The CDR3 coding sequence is TGTGCCAGCAGCTTCGGGACTGCGAACACCGGGGAGCTGTTTTTT.

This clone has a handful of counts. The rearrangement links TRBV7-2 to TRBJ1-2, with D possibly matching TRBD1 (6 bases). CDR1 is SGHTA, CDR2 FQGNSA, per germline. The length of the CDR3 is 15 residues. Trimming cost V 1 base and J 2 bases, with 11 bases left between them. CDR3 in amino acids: CASSLGGGTNYGYTF. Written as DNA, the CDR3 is TGTGCCAGCAGCTTAGGCGGGGGCACAAACTATGGCTACACCTTC.

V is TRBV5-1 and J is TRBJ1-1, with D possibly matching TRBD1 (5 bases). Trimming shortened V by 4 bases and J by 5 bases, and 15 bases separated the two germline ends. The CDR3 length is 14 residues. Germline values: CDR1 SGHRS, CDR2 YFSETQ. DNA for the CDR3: TGCGCCAGCAGCCAAGGCGGGGGACGGACTGAAGCTTTCTTT. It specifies CASSQGGGRTEAFF.

CDR3 protein: CASSVGLARETQYF. The CDR3 bases are TGCGCCAGCAGTGTCGGGCTAGCTAGGGAGACCCAGTACTTC. The gene calls are TRBV10-2 and TRBJ2-5; weak D call: TRBD2 (5 bases). Germline V lookup: CDR1 WSHSY, CDR2 SAAADI. V lost 4 bases and J lost 5, with 14 bases in between. This CDR3 contains 14 residues.

The CDR3 DNA follows: TGCGCCAGCAGCCAAGCTACAGGGGGGCAGTATGGCTACACCTTC. Protein: CASSQATGGQYGYTF. This chain links TRBV4-1 with TRBJ1-2; 8 bases line up with TRBD1. With 1 base clipped from V and 5 bases from J, the junction kept 6 bases outside the gene matches. This CDR3 comprises 15 residues. Germline V CDR1 and CDR2: MGHRA, YSYEKL.

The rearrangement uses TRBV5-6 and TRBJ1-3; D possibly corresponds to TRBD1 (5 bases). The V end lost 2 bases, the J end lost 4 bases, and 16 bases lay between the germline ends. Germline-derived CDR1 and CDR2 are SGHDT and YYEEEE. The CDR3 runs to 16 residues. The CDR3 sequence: CASSLYGGAAGNTIYF. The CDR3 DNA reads TGTGCCAGCAGCTTATATGGCGGGGCTGCAGGAAACACCATATATTTT.

The CDR3, as DNA: TGTGCCAGCAGCCCGCGAGGGCTAGATTCCAATGAGCAGTTCTTC. Its translation is CASSPRGLDSNEQFF. The chain recombines TRBV3-1 (or the pseudogene TRBV3-2) with TRBJ2-1, with a weak D call TRBD2 (5 bases). CDR1 and CDR2 (germline): LGHDT, YNNKEL (reference sequence). The V and J ends lost 4 bases and 6 bases respectively, with 16 bases between them. This CDR3 region has 15 residues.

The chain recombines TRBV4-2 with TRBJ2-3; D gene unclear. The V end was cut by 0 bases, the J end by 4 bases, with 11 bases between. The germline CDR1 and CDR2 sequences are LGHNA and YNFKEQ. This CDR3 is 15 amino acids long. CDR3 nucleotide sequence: TGTGCCAGCAGCCAAGAAACTTCTCTCGCAGATACGCAGTATTTT. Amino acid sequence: CASSQETSLADTQYF.